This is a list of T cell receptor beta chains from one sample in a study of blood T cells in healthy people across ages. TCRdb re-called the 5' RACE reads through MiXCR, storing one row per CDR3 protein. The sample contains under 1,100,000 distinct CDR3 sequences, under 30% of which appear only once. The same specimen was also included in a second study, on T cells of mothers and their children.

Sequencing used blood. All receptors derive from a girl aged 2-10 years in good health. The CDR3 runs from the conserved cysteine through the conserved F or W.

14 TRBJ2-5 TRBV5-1 CASSSWGPQETQYF
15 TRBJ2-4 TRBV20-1 CSAREEGTAKNIQYF
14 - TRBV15 CATSRAFRSYEQYF
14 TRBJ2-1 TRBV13 CAVQRRRSGNEQFF
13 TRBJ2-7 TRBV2 CASRSGANYEQYF
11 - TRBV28 CASRRIYEQYF
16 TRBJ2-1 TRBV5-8 CASSFPRDRGGREQFF
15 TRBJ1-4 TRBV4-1 CASSRTGTSNEKLFF
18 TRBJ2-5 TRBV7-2 CASSSIKEDPGYQETQYF
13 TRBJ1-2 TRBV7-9 CASIKSGFDGYTF
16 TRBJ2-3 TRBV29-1 CSVESASGPSTDTQYF
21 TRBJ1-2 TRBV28 CASSLVPSGGGVERSNYGYTF
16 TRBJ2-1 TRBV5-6 CASSLEGGSRYNEQFF
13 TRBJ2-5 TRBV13 CASSHLRGETQYF
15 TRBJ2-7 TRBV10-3 CAILLQGASGYEQYF
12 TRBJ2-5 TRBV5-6 CASRTQQETQYF
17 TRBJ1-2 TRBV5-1 CASSFYPEGGGGYGYTF
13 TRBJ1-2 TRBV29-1 CSVDDREDYGYTF
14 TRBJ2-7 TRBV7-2 CASSLLAYSYEQYF
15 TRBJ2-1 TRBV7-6 CASSPPGTGDNEQSF
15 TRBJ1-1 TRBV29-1 CTVGYLAVESTEAFF
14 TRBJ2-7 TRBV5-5 CASSYPAETYEQYF
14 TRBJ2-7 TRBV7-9 CASSFAGGPGEQYF
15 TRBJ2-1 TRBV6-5 CANRPSGGSHNEQFF
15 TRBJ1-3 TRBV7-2 CASSIGSGSGNTIYF
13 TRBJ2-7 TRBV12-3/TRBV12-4 CASSLLGTTEQYF
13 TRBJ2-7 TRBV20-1 CSARIAGSYEQYF
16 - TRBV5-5 CASSPINPGQGGEQYF
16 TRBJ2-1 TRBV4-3 CVSSQGIAGPYNEQFF
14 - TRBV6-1 CASSELAYQETQYF
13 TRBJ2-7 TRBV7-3 CASSPDPFYEQYF
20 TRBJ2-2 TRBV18 CASSPMWGSGTGPNTGELFF
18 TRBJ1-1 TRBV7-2 CASSLVLSRAEVNTEAFF
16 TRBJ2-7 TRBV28 CASSNPRDRGDYEQYF
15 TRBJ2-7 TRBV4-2 CASSQAWGTSYEQYF
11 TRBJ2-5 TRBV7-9 CASSFSGTPGF
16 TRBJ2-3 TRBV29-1 CSAWVRGTTSTDTQYF
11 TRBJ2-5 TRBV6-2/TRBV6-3 CASGEVETQYF
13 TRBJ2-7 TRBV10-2 CASTGRGNYEQYF
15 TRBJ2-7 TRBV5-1 CASSKWGTSGYEQYF
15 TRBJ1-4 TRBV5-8 CASSWDFATNEKLFF
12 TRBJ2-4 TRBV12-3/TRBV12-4 CASSPQVNIQYF
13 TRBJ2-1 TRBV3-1 CASSHAGGNEQFF
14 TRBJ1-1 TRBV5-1 CASSLGGQITEAFF
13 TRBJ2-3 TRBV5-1 CASSFTQWDRPYF
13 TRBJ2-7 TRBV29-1 CSVEVGGNGEQYF
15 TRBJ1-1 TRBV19 CASSIGPTGDTEAFF
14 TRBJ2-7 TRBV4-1 CASSQQTDIYEQYF
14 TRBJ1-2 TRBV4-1 CASSQGQLTNGYTF
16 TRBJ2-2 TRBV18 CASSPRETQNTGELFF